Following are 16 T cell receptor beta chains from one sample sequenced in a study of cytomegalovirus exposure and HLA in healthy donors. TCRdb keeps only in-frame clones here, not all; method: immunoSEQ multiplex PCR. The top ten hold approximately 5% of the sample, which has 55,000 to 70,000 clones, 90% to 95% seen once. The specimen was PBMCs. These receptors were obtained from a man aged 18-30 years in good health and CMV-seropositive.

V usage is TRBV28 and J usage is TRBJ2-7; TRBD2 might be the D (6 bases). CDR3 length: 14 residues. V was cut by 6 bases and J by 2 bases, with 14 bases left in between. Germline-derived CDR1 and CDR2 are MDHEN and SYDVKM. The CDR3 sequence is CASSTRDFAYEQYF. CDR3 nucleotide sequence: TGTGCCAGCAGCACCCGGGACTTCGCCTACGAGCAGTACTTC.

The V gene is TRBV6-4, the J gene TRBJ2-2; 9 bases are a match to TRBD2. Germline-derived CDR1 and CDR2 are MRHNA and SNTAGT. J lost 4 bases, V lost 4 bases, and 10 bases had no gene match. This CDR3 comprises 17 residues. CDR3 protein: CASSGEAGGPVTGELFF. CDR3 DNA sequence: TGTGCCAGCAGTGGAGAGGCGGGAGGGCCCGTCACCGGGGAGCTGTTTTTT.

This chain joins TRBV9 and TRBJ2-3; D perhaps matches TRBD2 (5 bases). The germline CDR1 and CDR2 sequences are SGDLS and YYNGEE. Trimming cost V 3 bases and J 5 bases, with 13 bases left between them. The CDR3 sequence is 14 residues long. CDR3 DNA sequence: TGTGCCAGCAGCGGCGGCCCCGAGGGAGATACGCAGTATTTT. It translates to CASSGGPEGDTQYF.

The V and J genes are TRBV16 and TRBJ2-1; 9 bases are a match to TRBD1. The CDR3 sequence is 14 residues long. J was trimmed by 8 bases and V by 2 bases; bases with no gene match: 4. Germline V gene lookup returns CDR1 KGHSY and CDR2 FQNENV. CDR3 in amino acids: CASSQGTGGHEQFF. CDR3 nucleotides: TGTGCCAGCAGCCAAGGAACAGGGGGCCATGAGCAGTTCTTC. Full variable domain (remainder filled in from reference TRBV16 and TRBJ2-1): GEEVAQTPKHLVRGEGQKAKLYCAPIKGHSYVFWYQQVLKNEFKFLISFQNENVFDETGMPKERFSAKCLPNSPCSLEIQATKLEDSAVYFCASSQGTGGHEQFFGPGTRLTVL.

V is TRBV5-1 and J is TRBJ2-7; TRBD1 is a possible D gene (5 bases). CDR1 is SGHRS, CDR2 YFSETQ, per germline. V lost 7 bases and J 3 bases, leaving 20 bases between the germline ends. CDR3 length: 15 residues. CDR3 nucleotide sequence: TGCGCCAGCCGATTAGGAACTCGACAGCGCTACGAGCAGTACTTC. Its protein product is CASRLGTRQRYEQYF.

CDR3 bases: TGTGCCAGTAGTACTACCGGGACAGGGCCCCTCCAGCATTTT. It codes for CASSTTGTGPLQHF. The genes are TRBV19 and TRBJ1-5, with 9 bases fitting TRBD1. V lost 4 bases and J lost 12; bases outside the gene matches: 10. This CDR3 spans 14 amino acids. Germline CDR1 reads LNHDA; CDR2 reads SQIVND (reference sequence). Using reference TRBV19 and TRBJ1-5 for the parts outside the CDR3, the full variable domain is DGGITQSPKYLFRKEGQNVTLSCEQNLNHDAMYWYRQDPGQGLRLIYYSQIVNDFQKGDIAEGYSVSREKKESFPLTVTSAQKNPTAFYLCASSTTGTGPLQHFGDGTRLSIL.

For the CDR3, the DNA is TGCGCCAGCAGCTCCTCAGGGGGCGGTCAGTTCTTC. Translation gives CASSSSGGGQFF. This chain connects TRBV5-1 to TRBJ2-1, with TRBD1 matching over 8 bases. With V trimmed by 3 bases and J by 13 bases, 6 bases remained unmatched. This CDR3 has 12 amino acids. The germline CDR1 and CDR2 sequences are SGHRS and YFSETQ.

This sequence joins TRBV9 and TRBJ2-7; TRBD1 matches 11 bases. The V gene's germline CDR1 is SGDLS and CDR2 YYNGEE. This CDR3 is 17 amino acids long. After removal of 0 bases from V and 4 bases from J, the junction contained 9 bases not matched to a gene. The CDR3 coding sequence is TGTGCCAGCAGCGTAGGTGGGTCGGGACAGGGGGGTTACGAGCAGTACTTC. As protein: CASSVGGSGQGGYEQYF.

The chain links TRBV19 to TRBJ1-1; D may be TRBD1 (6 bases). V was cut by 8 bases and J by 0 bases, with 19 bases left in between. Germline V gene sequence: CDR1 LNHDA, CDR2 SQIVND (reference sequence). The CDR3 length is 16 residues. CDR3 amino acids: CASSPWGGRVNTEAFF. The CDR3 nucleotides read TGTGCCAGTTCGCCTTGGGGGGGGCGCGTGAACACTGAAGCTTTCTTT.

The chain employs TRBV28 and TRBJ2-5; 9 bases map to TRBD1. V was clipped by 1 base and J by 7 bases; unmatched bases: 7. CDR3 length: 15 amino acids. Per germline, CDR1 MDHEN and CDR2 SYDVKM. CDR3 in amino acids: CASSLSGTGYGTQYF. The CDR3 nucleotides read TGTGCCAGCAGTTTATCCGGGACAGGGTATGGGACCCAGTACTTC.

The chain combines TRBV6-1 with TRBJ2-3, with TRBD2 matching over 10 bases. CDR1 is MNHNS and CDR2 is SASEGT in the germline V gene. The CDR3 spans 15 residues. V lost 7 bases, J lost 4 bases, and 8 bases stayed unmatched. The CDR3 DNA reads as TGTGCCAGCACTGCTAGCGGGAGTATCGCAGATACGCAGTATTTT. Residues: CASTASGSIADTQYF.

The genes are TRBV10-1 and TRBJ2-1, with 11 nucleotides matching TRBD2. Germline trimming cut 2 bases from V and 5 bases from J; bases unmatched to any gene: 14. This CDR3 comprises 19 residues. Germline V lookup: CDR1 WNHNN, CDR2 SYGVQD (reference sequence). The CDR3 nucleotides read TGCGCCAGCAGTGAGGGGGCACTAGCGGGAGTGGGCCCTAACAATGAGCAGTTCTTC. Protein product: CASSEGALAGVGPNNEQFF.

The chain is built from TRBV28 and TRBJ2-3, with 10 bases aligning to TRBD1. V lost 6 bases and J lost 2; bases outside the gene matches: 5. Germline V gives CDR1 MDHEN, CDR2 SYDVKM. This CDR3 is built from 15 residues. The CDR3 here is CASSHGTGDTDTQYF. CDR3 nucleotide sequence: TGTGCCAGCAGCCACGGGACAGGGGACACAGATACGCAGTATTTT.

The chain recombines TRBV18 with TRBJ1-4; the match to TRBD1 covers 9 bases. Per the germline V gene, CDR1 is KGHSH and CDR2 is LQKENI. The J segment lost 6 bases and the V segment lost 0 bases, leaving 2 bases of the junction unmatched. The CDR3 sequence is 15 residues long. The CDR3 sequence: CASSPPGQGYEKLFF. The CDR3 nucleotides are TGTGCCAGCTCACCACCGGGACAGGGTTATGAAAAACTGTTTTTT.

The rearrangement uses TRBV6-1 and TRBJ1-2, with a tentative D call TRBD1 (6 bases). Germline assignment: CDR1 MNHNS and CDR2 SASEGT. V dropped 2 bases and J dropped 8 bases, with 15 bases sitting between them. This CDR3 is built from 14 residues. CDR3 sequence reads: CASSEYGGADGYTF. In nucleotides, the CDR3 is TGTGCCAGCAGTGAATATGGGGGGGCGGACGGCTACACCTTC.

The J gene is TRBJ2-2, the V gene TRBV10-3, with D possibly TRBD1 on 5 matching bases. Germline assignment: CDR1 ENHRY and CDR2 SYGVKD. V was shortened by 10 bases and J by 7 bases, with 16 bases between the two germline ends. This CDR3 region has 13 residues. The CDR3 sequence: CATSDRMDGELFF. DNA for the CDR3: TGTGCCACTTCAGACAGAATGGACGGGGAGCTGTTTTTT.